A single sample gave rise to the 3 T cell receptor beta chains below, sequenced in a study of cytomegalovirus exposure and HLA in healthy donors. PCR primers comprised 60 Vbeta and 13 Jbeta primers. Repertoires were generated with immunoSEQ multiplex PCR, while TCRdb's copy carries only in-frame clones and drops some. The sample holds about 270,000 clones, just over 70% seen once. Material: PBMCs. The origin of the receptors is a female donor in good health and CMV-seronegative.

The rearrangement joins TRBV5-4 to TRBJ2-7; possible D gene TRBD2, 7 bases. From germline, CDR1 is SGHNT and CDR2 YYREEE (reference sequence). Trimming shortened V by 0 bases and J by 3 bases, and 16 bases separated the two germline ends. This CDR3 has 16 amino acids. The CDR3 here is CASSLETGRGLYEQYF. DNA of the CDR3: TGTGCCAGCAGCTTGGAAACAGGGAGGGGTCTCTACGAGCAGTACTTC.

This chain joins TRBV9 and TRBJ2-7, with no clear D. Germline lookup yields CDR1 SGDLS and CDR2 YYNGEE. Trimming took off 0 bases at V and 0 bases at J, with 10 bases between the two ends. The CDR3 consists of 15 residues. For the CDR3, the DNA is TGTGCCAGCAGCGTAGTCCCAGCTAGCTCCTACGAGCAGTACTTC. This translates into CASSVVPASSYEQYF.

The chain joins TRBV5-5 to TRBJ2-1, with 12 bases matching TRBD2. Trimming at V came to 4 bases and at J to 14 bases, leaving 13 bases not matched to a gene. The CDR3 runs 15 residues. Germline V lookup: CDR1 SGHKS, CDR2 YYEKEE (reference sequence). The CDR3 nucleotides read TGTGCCAGCAGCCAGCCGGGACTAGCGGGCCAGCGGGAGTTCTTC. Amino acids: CASSQPGLAGQREFF.